This T cell receptor (beta chain) was documented in a study of blood T cell repertoires in COVID-19. About the research overall: There were acute and convalescent COVID-19 samples, and they came from the United States, Italy and Spain. T cells, B-cell-depleted T cells, or PBMCs provided the cDNA or gDNA that served as material.

V dropped 3 bases and J dropped 6; count of bases not matched to a gene: 8. CDR1 is MGHDK and CDR2 is SYGVNS in the germline V gene. There are 16 residues in the CDR3. Per the study methods: The assay estimated nucleated cells by amplifying reference gene primers. Data came from immunoSEQ multiplex PCR; TCRdb stores just in-frame clones and leaves some out. V and J calls and clone size are copied from that table; D and trimming were computed from the DNA. The sample has approximately 260,000 clones, around nine tenths seen once; the top ten hold roughly 2.2%. The chain uses TRBV25-1 and TRBJ2-2; TRBD1 matches 9 bases. The clonotype originates from a man aged 50 to 60 with acute or convalescent COVID-19. The sample comprised peripheral blood. CDR3 in amino acids: CASSDLGTGSSGELFF. The CDR3 DNA reads TGTGCCAGCAGTGACCTCGGGACAGGGTCTTCCGGGGAGCTGTTTTTT.